This entry features one T cell receptor beta chain sequence. The antigen it binds to is not known. No much larger clone exists at a distance of one base, and base qualities are not known. The data derive from a study of cytomegalovirus exposure and HLA in healthy donors (TCRdb year 2017). The study in broad terms: An earlier analysis of approximately 640 of the donors reported roughly 300 Gb of sequence data and some 120 million unique TCR beta sequences from 150 million to 200 million T cells. An early release that covered roughly 600 HLA-typed donors contained approximately 300 gigabases of sequencing data and tens of millions of unique TCR sequences. Of the 398 genotyped donors, 65% to 90% were placed in the genetic ancestry cluster associated with self-reported Caucasian donors. The study was designed to test whether signatures of past pathogen exposure could be identified by cataloging public T cell receptors. The T cell repertoires of under 750 subjects were profiled by immunosequencing and related to cytomegalovirus serostatus. In addition to the first cohort of 666 subjects, a separate validation cohort of some 120 different subjects was used. The study combined high-throughput TCR immunosequencing, statistical association of individual TCRs with disease status, and machine learning to predict cytomegalovirus infection status. A later analysis re-examined previously published TCR beta repertoires from about 700 donors and added high-resolution HLA genotyping to investigate patterns of TCR occurrence. Rather than drawing on any new phenotypic data, the later analysis identified candidate immune exposures from TCR beta sequences and the way those sequences occurred across donors. To decide whether each TCR beta V gene segment behaved as functional or pseudogenic, an earlier analysis of some 570 of the donors relied on high-throughput TCR beta sequencing. Alongside the repertoire data, information on donor age, sex, ethnicity and CMV serostatus was compiled. A later genetic analysis used genome-wide SNP genotypes for about 60% of the roughly 700 donors, treating that subset as a discovery cohort. All discovery cohort repertoires had been generated using a single sequencing platform. HLA typing included class I and class II loci at four-digit resolution. Typing coverage differed by locus: A, B, C, DRB1 and DQB1 were typed in about 629-640 donors, DQA1 in approximately 520, DPA1 in roughly 590, and DPB1 in approximately 450. Roughly 5 DR-DQ haplotypes were treated as single units for association and clustering because of strong linkage in the cohort. Among almost 400 genotyped donors of the cohort, an average of 235,054 unique TCR beta nucleotide sequences were sequenced per donor, about a sixth of them non-productive.

Beyond this particular receptor, the publication reports: A cluster of highly shared sequence variants was judged likely to represent a technical artifact of the sequencing pipeline. A later analysis found that HLA-associated TCR beta chains were more clonally expanded and had lower generation probabilities than equally common non-associated chains. A few of the identified cytomegalovirus-associated TCR beta chains were confirmed in vitro to be specific for cytomegalovirus antigens. Linkage disequilibrium might explain the correlated functional status among segregating V segments, but an unknown experimental factor could not be excluded. A further reported finding was that TCR beta sequences accurately predicted the HLA-A and HLA-B alleles for most subjects in the first cohort. CMV serostatus was the only immune exposure information available for the cohort. Sequencing depth was assumed to be roughly uniform across donors in the presence/absence analyses, though that assumption may not hold. The authors suggested that the approach could potentially be extended to other disease states and immunological phenotypes. Cytomegalovirus status was reported to be diagnosed by the classifier with high specificity and sensitivity in both the original and validation cohorts. According to a later genetic analysis, donors in an Asian-associated ancestry cluster had fewer N-insertions in productive TCRs than the roughly 670-donor mean. An association between a missense DCLRE1C variant and V-gene and J-gene trimming of TCR beta chains was found in a later genetic analysis and replicated in an independent cohort. Because counts were too low, seventeen rarely observed V segments, including chromosome 9 orphons, were excluded from the earlier analysis of a few hundred of the donors. When HLA alleles, especially DR and DQ, strongly co-occurred, attributing TCR associations to individual alleles was difficult. Because HLA typing was missing for some donors at each locus, association tests included only the typed subset. Several of the top co-occurrence clusters appeared to be linked to parvovirus B19, influenza, CMV and Epstein-Barr virus, according to a later analysis. In a later analysis, over 15,000 TCR beta sequences were associated with specific HLA alleles at a false discovery rate of 0.05. In this cohort, only TCR beta chains were sequenced, and detectable features were limited by the absence of alpha or paired-chain data. In a later analysis, TCR association rates were found to vary across HLA loci, with the most associated TCRs seen for DRB1 alleles and the fewest for HLA-C alleles. Some IMGT-functional V segments, including TRBV6-2 and TRBV6-3, could not be distinguished by the 87-base-pair reads and were therefore excluded. In a later analysis, most CMV-associated TCR beta chains were found to appear HLA-restricted, with HLA associations seemingly driven largely by CMV exposure. Most TCR sequences were seen in very few donors, while some public TCRs were found in many individuals. In an earlier analysis of around 600 of the donors, most TCR beta V segments were observed in productive rearrangements about 90% or about 30% of the time, broadly matching IMGT annotations. A total of 150 to 200 TCR beta chains were listed by the study as associated with cytomegalovirus.

In total, approximately 610 healthy bone marrow donors made up the cohort. All cohort members were sampled while nominally healthy, although unrecorded immune exposures were likely present. The donor was CMV seronegative and was included in the group of 352 seronegative cohort members. A peripheral blood sample was provided by each donor, and peripheral blood mononuclear cells were used for TCR beta sequencing. Genomic DNA extraction from the blood cell samples was performed with the Qiagen DNeasy Blood Extraction Kit. Libraries came from the immunoSEQ multiplex PCR assay. For the multiplex PCR, a mixture combining 60 forward primers for TCR Vbeta segments and 13 reverse primers for TCR Jbeta segments was used. The CDR3 region of rearranged TCR beta genes was amplified from genomic DNA with a multiplex PCR assay. Amplified TCR beta libraries were sequenced as 87-base-pair reads on the Illumina HiSeq System. Per the source publication's procedure: A later analysis counted about 82 million unique TCR beta chains across the 690 or so repertoires, and some 11 million of these chains were shared by at least two donors. Raw reads were error-corrected and collapsed into unique sequences with a nearest-neighbor algorithm that merged closely related sequences to remove PCR and sequencing errors. CDR3 sequences were aligned to IMGT reference sequences to assign V, D and J gene segments. For a sequence to be retained, a match of at least six nucleotides was required to both a V gene segment and a J gene segment. Rearrangements were called productive when the CDR3 lacked stop codons and stayed in frame with V and J; all others were non-productive. CDR3 was defined according to IMGT convention as the region running from the second conserved V-encoded cysteine to the conserved J-encoded phenylalanine. The earlier analysis of about 620 of the donors excluded sequences that lacked an unambiguous match to a single V gene segment. In an earlier analysis of approximately 590 of the donors, a V segment was called functional when productive rearrangements were above 56.7%, and segregating when the standard deviation between donors exceeded 5%. A statistical classification framework was developed to diagnose cytomegalovirus status using the catalog of TCR beta chain sequences. V and J gene assignment, in a later analysis, came from comparing TCR nucleotide sequences with IMGT/GENE-DB human TR gene sequences. The TCRdist pipeline was used in a later analysis to assign CDR3 sequences and most-parsimonious VDJ recombination scenarios. In a later analysis, every TCR beta chain was defined by the combination of its CDR3 amino acid sequence and its V-gene family, and reads without a unique V-gene family were dropped. A later analysis removed 550 to 700 highly shared, low-generation-probability nucleotide sequences to deal with suspected cross-contamination and a sequencing artifact. A later analysis calculated a clonal expansion index for each public chain from normalized within-repertoire ranks of inferred template counts. A later analysis computed generation probabilities with a VDJ recombination model fitted to out-of-frame rearrangements, and checked the results against IGoR. In a later analysis, hypergeometric tests were used to score TCR-TCR, TCR-HLA and TCR-CMV co-occurrence, with a repertoire-size bias correction applied to TCR pairs. False discovery rates were estimated in a later analysis by permuting HLA or CMV assignments 20 times. In a later analysis, co-occurring TCRs were grouped with DBSCAN, and TCRdist sequence similarity was added when clustering was performed within HLA-allele-positive subsets. For co-occurrence clustering, repertoires with fewer than 30,000 or more than 120,000 public chains were excluded, along with a handful of repertoires with anomalous nucleotide sharing. Here the immuneACCESS table is served through TCRdb, limited to in-frame sequences with V and J called. Missing clones are a known gap in these copies; in checked studies unresolved V genes cover under half, and the rest lacks a known reason. V and J calls and clone size are as listed in that table; D and trimming were resolved from the DNA. For this sample there are 130,000 to 150,000 clones; 78% appear just once. The ten largest clonotypes hold around 2.9% of the sample.

V gives up 3 bases and J gives up 7 bases, and the segment between their germline ends measures 16 bases. CDR1 and CDR2 are drawn from the germline V gene (reference sequence): SEHNR, FQNEAQ. The CDR3 goes from the cysteine to the phenylalanine over 15 residues. CDR3 DNA only is kept here, 45 bases in frame from base 1. The TCR originated in a female donor in good health and CMV-seronegative. The V gene is TRBV7-9 and the J gene is TRBJ1-5, and the D gene may be TRBD1, 6 bases matching. Sequenced sample: PBMCs. The nucleotide sequence reads TGTGCCAGCAGCTTGGGAACAGGGAGGGGGCAGCCCCAGCATTTT. It specifies CASSLGTGRGQPQHF.